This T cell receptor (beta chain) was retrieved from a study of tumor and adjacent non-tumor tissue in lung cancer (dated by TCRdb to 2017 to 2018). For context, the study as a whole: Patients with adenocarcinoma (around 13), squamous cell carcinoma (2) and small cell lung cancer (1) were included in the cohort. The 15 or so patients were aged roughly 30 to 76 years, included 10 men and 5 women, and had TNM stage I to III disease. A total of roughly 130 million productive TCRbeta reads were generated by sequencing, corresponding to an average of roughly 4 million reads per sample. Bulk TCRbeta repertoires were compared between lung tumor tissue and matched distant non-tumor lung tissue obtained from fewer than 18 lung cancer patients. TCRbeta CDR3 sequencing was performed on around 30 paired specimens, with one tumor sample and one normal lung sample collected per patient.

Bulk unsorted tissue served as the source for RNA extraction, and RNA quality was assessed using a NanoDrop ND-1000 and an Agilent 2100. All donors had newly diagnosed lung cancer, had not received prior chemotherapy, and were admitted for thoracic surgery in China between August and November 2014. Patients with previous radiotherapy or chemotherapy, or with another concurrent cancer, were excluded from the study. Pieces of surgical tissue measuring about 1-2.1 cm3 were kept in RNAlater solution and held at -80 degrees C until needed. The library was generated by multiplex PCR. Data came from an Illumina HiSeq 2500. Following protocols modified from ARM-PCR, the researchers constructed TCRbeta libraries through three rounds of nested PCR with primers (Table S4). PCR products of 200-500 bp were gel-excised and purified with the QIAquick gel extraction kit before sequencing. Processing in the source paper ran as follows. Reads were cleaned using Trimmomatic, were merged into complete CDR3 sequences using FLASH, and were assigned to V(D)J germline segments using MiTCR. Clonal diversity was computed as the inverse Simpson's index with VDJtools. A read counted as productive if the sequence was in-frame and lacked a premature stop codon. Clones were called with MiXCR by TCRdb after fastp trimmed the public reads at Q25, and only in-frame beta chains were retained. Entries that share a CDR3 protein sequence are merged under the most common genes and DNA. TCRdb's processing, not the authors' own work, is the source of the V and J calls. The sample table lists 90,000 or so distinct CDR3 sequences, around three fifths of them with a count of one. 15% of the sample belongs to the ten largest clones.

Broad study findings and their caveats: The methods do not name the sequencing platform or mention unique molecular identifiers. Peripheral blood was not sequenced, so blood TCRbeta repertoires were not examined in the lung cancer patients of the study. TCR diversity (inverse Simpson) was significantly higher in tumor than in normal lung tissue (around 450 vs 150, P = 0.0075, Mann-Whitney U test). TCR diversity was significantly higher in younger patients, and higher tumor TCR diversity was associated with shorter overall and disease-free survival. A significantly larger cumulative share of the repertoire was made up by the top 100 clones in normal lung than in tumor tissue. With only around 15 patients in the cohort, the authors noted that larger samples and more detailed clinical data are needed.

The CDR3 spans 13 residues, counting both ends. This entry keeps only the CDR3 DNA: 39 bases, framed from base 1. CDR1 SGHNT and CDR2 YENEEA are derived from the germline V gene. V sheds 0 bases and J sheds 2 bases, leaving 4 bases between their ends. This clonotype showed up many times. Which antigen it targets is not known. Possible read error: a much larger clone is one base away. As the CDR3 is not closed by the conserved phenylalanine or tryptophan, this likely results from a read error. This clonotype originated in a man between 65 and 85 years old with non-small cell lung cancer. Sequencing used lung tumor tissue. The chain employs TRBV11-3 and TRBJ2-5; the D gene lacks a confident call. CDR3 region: CASSLDRQETQYS. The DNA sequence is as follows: TGTGCCAGCAGCTTAGATCGGCAAGAGACCCAGTACTCC.